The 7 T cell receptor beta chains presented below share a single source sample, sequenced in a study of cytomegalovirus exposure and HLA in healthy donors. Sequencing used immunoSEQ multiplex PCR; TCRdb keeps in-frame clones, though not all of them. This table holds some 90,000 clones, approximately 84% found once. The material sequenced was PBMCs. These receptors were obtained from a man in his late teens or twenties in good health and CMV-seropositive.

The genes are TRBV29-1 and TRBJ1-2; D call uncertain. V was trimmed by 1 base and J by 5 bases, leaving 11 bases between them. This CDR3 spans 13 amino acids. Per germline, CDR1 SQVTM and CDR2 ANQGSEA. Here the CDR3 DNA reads TGCAGCGTTGAAGGGAGGGCTCTTTATGGCTACACCTTC. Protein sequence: CSVEGRALYGYTF. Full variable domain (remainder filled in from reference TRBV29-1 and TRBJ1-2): SAVISQKPSRDICQRGTSLTIQCQVDSQVTMMFWYRQQPGQSLTLIATANQGSEATYESGFVIDKFPISRPNLTFSTLTVSNMSPEDSSIYLCSVEGRALYGYTFGSGTRLTVV.

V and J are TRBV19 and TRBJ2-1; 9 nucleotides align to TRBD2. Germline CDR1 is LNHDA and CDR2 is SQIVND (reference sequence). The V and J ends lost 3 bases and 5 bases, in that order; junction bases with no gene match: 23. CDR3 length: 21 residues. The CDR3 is CASSISAFQVPSGIPHNEQFF. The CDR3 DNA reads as TGTGCCAGTAGTATTTCGGCGTTCCAGGTTCCTAGCGGGATCCCCCACAATGAGCAGTTCTTC. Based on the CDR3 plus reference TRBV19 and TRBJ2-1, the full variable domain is DGGITQSPKYLFRKEGQNVTLSCEQNLNHDAMYWYRQDPGQGLRLIYYSQIVNDFQKGDIAEGYSVSREKKESFPLTVTSAQKNPTAFYLCASSISAFQVPSGIPHNEQFFGPGTRLTVL.

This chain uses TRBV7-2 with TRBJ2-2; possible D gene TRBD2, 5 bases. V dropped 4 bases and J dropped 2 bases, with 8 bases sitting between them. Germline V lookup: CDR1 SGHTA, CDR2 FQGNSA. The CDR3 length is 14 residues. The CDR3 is CASSSLVNTGELFF. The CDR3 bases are TGTGCCAGCAGCTCACTAGTTAACACCGGGGAGCTGTTTTTT.

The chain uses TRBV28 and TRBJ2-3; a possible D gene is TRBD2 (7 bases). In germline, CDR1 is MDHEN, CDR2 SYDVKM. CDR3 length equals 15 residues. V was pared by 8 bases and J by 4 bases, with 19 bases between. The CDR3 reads CASGFGGGLADTQYF. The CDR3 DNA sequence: TGTGCCAGCGGATTTGGGGGGGGCTTAGCAGATACGCAGTATTTT.

CDR3 coding DNA: TGTGCCACCAGCAGGGAGGGCGAGCAGTTCTTC. This translates into CATSREGEQFF. The chain carries TRBV15 and TRBJ2-1; perhaps TRBD2 as D (6 bases). Germline CDR1 is LNHNV and CDR2 is YYDKDF (reference sequence). CDR3 length: 11 residues. The V end lost 3 bases, the J end lost 10 bases, and 7 bases lay between the germline ends.

CDR3 region: CSVEWAGRGTEAFF. In DNA, the CDR3 is TGCAGCGTTGAGTGGGCAGGGAGGGGCACTGAAGCTTTCTTT. V gene TRBV29-1 combines with J gene TRBJ1-1, with a weak D call TRBD1 (5 bases). Trimming took 3 bases from V and 4 from J, leaving 15 bases between them. The CDR3 length is 14 residues. CDR1 SQVTM and CDR2 ANQGSEA come from the germline V gene. The whole variable domain, filled in from reference TRBV29-1 and TRBJ1-1, reads SAVISQKPSRDICQRGTSLTIQCQVDSQVTMMFWYRQQPGQSLTLIATANQGSEATYESGFVIDKFPISRPNLTFSTLTVSNMSPEDSSIYLCSVEWAGRGTEAFFGQGTRLTVV.

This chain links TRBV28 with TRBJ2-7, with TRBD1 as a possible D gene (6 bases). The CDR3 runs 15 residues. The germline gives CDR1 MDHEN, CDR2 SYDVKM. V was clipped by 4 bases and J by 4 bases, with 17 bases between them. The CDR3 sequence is CASSSTGTPKYEQYF. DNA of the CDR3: TGTGCCAGCAGTTCGACCGGGACACCTAAATACGAGCAGTACTTC.